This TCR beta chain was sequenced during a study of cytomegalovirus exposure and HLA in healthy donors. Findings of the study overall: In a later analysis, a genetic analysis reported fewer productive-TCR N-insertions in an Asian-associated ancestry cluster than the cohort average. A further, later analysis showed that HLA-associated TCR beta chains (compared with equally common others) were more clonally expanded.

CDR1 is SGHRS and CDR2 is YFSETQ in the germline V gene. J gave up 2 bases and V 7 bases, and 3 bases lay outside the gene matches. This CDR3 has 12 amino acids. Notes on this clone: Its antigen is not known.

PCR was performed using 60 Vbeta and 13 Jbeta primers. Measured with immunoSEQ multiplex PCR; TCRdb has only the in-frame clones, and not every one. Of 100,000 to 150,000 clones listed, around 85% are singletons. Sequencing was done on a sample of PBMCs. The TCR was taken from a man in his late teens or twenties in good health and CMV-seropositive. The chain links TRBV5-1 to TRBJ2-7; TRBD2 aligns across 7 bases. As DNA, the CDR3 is TGCGCCAGCGGGAGGGCGCCCTACGAGCAGTACTTC. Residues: CASGRAPYEQYF.